Each of the 5 T cell receptor beta chains below was sequenced from the same sample in a study of human T cells and chemical hapten exposure. The sample's time point: patch test 1, 2 weeks after DPC sensitization. Treatment specified: therapeutic diphenylcyclopropenone sensitization with weekly scalp DPC. TCRdb ran MiXCR on the RACE reads and lists one entry per CDR3 protein. Of 75,000 to 100,000 distinct CDR3 sequences listed, roughly an eighth were seen once; the top ten hold 2.1%. The sample consisted of whole blood, taken in connection with sensitization to the hapten diphenylcyclopropenone (DPC). The source is a woman aged 40 to 50 with alopecia areata. Some clones in this sample may be carry-over from other donors' samples.

This clonotype has just a few counts. The chain links TRBV10-2 to TRBJ2-7; TRBD1 or TRBD2 may be the D gene (5 bases each). Trimming took 0 bases from V and 2 from J, leaving 8 bases between them. CDR3 length: 14 residues. Germline V CDR1 and CDR2: WSHSY, SAAADI. CDR3 nucleotides: TGCGCCAGCAGTGAGTCGTGGGGACCCTACGAGCAGTACTTC. Translated, it gives CASSESWGPYEQYF.

The chain links TRBV28 to TRBJ2-1, with 12 bases aligning to TRBD2. The CDR3 loop spans 14 amino acids. Germline V gene lookup returns CDR1 MDHEN and CDR2 SYDVKM. The V and J ends lost 5 bases and 9 bases, in that order; junction bases with no gene match: 5. CDR3 sequence reads: CASSRLAGDGEQFF. The CDR3 bases are TGTGCCAGCAGTAGACTAGCGGGAGACGGTGAGCAGTTCTTC.

The chain recombines TRBV6-5 with TRBJ2-3; the D gene is possibly TRBD1 (5 bases). CDR3 length: 15 residues. Trimming left V 6 bases short and J 0 bases short, with 13 bases between. In germline, CDR1 is MNHEY, CDR2 SVGAGI. The DNA for the CDR3 is TGTGCCAGCAGGTTCTACAGGATGAGCACAGATACGCAGTATTTT. This encodes CASRFYRMSTDTQYF.

This clonotype was detected a few times. V and J are TRBV7-9 and TRBJ2-7; 10 bases line up with TRBD1. The CDR3 extends over 15 amino acids. Germline CDR1 and CDR2: SEHNR and FQNEAQ (reference sequence). V was clipped by 4 bases and J by 5 bases; unmatched bases: 8. CDR3 loop: CASSSPGQGIHEQYF. The CDR3 DNA reads as TGTGCCAGCAGCTCTCCGGGACAGGGGATCCACGAGCAGTACTTC.

The chain employs TRBV28 and TRBJ2-5; D is possibly TRBD1 or TRBD2 (5 bases each). The length of the CDR3 is 12 residues. V shed 5 bases and J shed 5 bases, with 9 bases lying between them. In germline, CDR1 is MDHEN, CDR2 SYDVKM. CDR3: CASSTRDETQYF. The CDR3, as DNA: TGTGCCAGCAGTACAAGGGACGAGACCCAGTACTTC. Drawing the rest from reference TRBV28 and TRBJ2-5, the complete variable domain is DVKVTQSSRYLVKRTGEKVFLECVQDMDHENMFWYRQDPGLGLRLIYFSYDVKMKEKGDIPEGYSVSREKKERFSLILESASTNQTSMYLCASSTRDETQYFGPGTRLLVL.